The clone carrying this T cell receptor (beta chain) has only one observation. As originally analysed: Cell counts per sample came from amplifying reference gene primers. Method: immunoSEQ multiplex PCR; TCRdb's copy keeps in-frame clones and lacks some. D and trimming come from the DNA, and the V and J calls and clone size come from that table. The sample lists 30,000 to 50,000 clones; about 89% were seen once. These data come from a study of blood T cell repertoires in COVID-19. Study-level information: Researchers got acute and convalescent COVID-19 samples from the United States, Italy and Spain. Nucleic acid was either cDNA or gDNA, and it came from T cells, B-cell-depleted T cells, or PBMCs.

J lost 1 base, V lost 2 bases, and 0 bases had no gene match. Germline lookup yields CDR1 MNHNS and CDR2 SASEGT. CDR3 length: 14 amino acids. The chain is built from TRBV6-1 and TRBJ1-1; 8 bases are a match to TRBD1. Sequencing was performed on peripheral blood. The sequence came from a man aged 45-60 years with active or convalescent COVID-19. CDR3 region: CASSETGGNTEAFF. Written as DNA, the CDR3 is TGTGCCAGCAGTGAAACAGGGGGGAACACTGAAGCTTTCTTT.